Shown below are 23 T cell receptor beta chains from a single sample sequenced in a study of vaccination and CD4 T cells after COVID-19. CD4+ T cells that had been cultured provided DNA sequenced with the Oncomine TCR Beta short-read assay. Each CDR3 protein gets one entry after TCRdb re-called the PCR reads with MiXCR. The sample holds roughly 20,000 distinct CDR3 sequences; 20% to 30% are singletons and the top ten take 11%. Treatment of the sample: roughly 11-day PBMC culture with coronavirus spike peptide pools or control peptides (ViraFEST assay). No antigen has been identified for these receptors. Sequencing was performed on cultured CD4+ T cells from blood. The receptors originated from a human donor with COVID-19.

The chain has TRBV5-1 and TRBJ2-7; D is possibly TRBD1 (6 bases). Germline loops: CDR1 SGHRS, CDR2 YFSETQ. This CDR3 region has 14 residues. V was clipped by 1 base and J by 5 bases, with 13 bases between them. CDR3 loop: CASSLSYGGHEQYF. The CDR3 DNA reads TGCGCCAGCAGCTTGTCCTATGGGGGCCACGAGCAGTACTTC.

This clonotype has more than one count but fewer than ten. CDR3 bases: TGTGCCAGCAGTAATCAGGGGGCCCCGGATACGCAGTATTTT. Its protein is CASSNQGAPDTQYF. The V gene is TRBV25-1, the J gene TRBJ2-3, with 8 bases fitting TRBD1. Germline V lookup: CDR1 MGHDK, CDR2 SYGVNS. V was clipped by 5 bases and J by 6 bases; unmatched bases: 7. The CDR3 covers 14 residues.

The rearrangement links TRBV7-9 to TRBJ2-7, with D maybe TRBD2 (5 bases). CDR3 length equals 14 residues. The ends were cut back, 10 bases at V and 2 bases at J, with 18 bases in the middle. Looked up from germline, CDR1 is SEHNR and CDR2 is FQNEAQ (reference sequence). The CDR3 DNA is TGTGCCACCGCGAGAGAGGGCAGAGCCTACGAGCAGTACTTC. This encodes CATAREGRAYEQYF.

The V call is TRBV7-3, the J call TRBJ2-7, with TRBD1 matching over 10 bases. CDR3 length equals 15 residues. V lost 5 bases to trimming and J lost 5 bases; unmatched junction nucleotides: 9. The germline gives CDR1 SGHTA, CDR2 FQGTGA. CDR3 sequence: CASSPGQGQDHEQYF. CDR3 coding DNA: TGTGCCAGCAGCCCGGGACAGGGGCAGGACCACGAGCAGTACTTC.

Only a few counts were recorded for this clonotype. The CDR3, as DNA: TGTGCCAGCAGCTTAGCAGGCGGGACAGAGACCCAGTACTTC. Translating it yields CASSLAGGTETQYF. This rearrangement joins TRBV7-8 to TRBJ2-5, with D perhaps TRBD2 (6 bases). Germline V gives CDR1 SGHVS, CDR2 FQNEAQ. This CDR3 has 14 residues. Trimming removed 0 bases from V and 4 bases from J, with 9 bases in between.

This clonotype has only a few counts. The rearrangement links TRBV20-1 to TRBJ2-7; D is undetermined. Germline V lookup: CDR1 DFQATT, CDR2 SNEGSKA (reference sequence). The CDR3 length is 16 residues. Trimming shortened V by 6 bases and J by 3 bases, and 24 bases separated the two germline ends. DNA for the CDR3: TGCAGTGCCAGGCCCGCCGTGGCAGTTAAACACTACGAGCAGTACTTC. Translated: CSARPAVAVKHYEQYF.

This clonotype has only a few counts. The V gene is TRBV28, the J gene TRBJ2-3; D unresolved. Trimming took off 2 bases at V and 2 bases at J, with 11 bases between the two ends. CDR3 size: 15 residues. The germline V gene encodes CDR1 MDHEN and CDR2 SYDVKM. CDR3: CASSLRRPSTDTQYF. DNA of the CDR3: TGTGCCAGCAGTTTAAGGCGGCCCTCCACAGATACGCAGTATTTT.

The chain recombines TRBV12-3 or TRBV12-4 with TRBJ1-5; perhaps TRBD1 as D (6 bases). Trimming left V 6 bases short and J 3 bases short, with 15 bases between. CDR3 length: 15 amino acids. In nucleotides, the CDR3 is TGTGCCAGCAGCCGGGACACCCTTCTCAATCAGCCCCAGCATTTT. Its protein product is CASSRDTLLNQPQHF.

This clonotype was found a few times. The CDR3 bases are TGTGCCAGCAGTGAAGCTACCTTGGGCAGGACCGCGACCAACTATGGCTACACCTTC. Translation: CASSEATLGRTATNYGYTF. The chain employs TRBV6-1 and TRBJ1-2, with D uncertain. The V gene's germline CDR1 is MNHNS and CDR2 SASEGT. V lost 0 bases, J lost 2 bases, and 22 bases lay in between. The CDR3 contains 19 residues.

CDR3 sequence (DNA): TGCGCCAGCAGTGACCGGGACAGCCTCTACGAGCAGTACTTC. This sequence encodes CASSDRDSLYEQYF. The chain employs TRBV10-1 and TRBJ2-7; 7 bases are shared with TRBD1. Germline loops: CDR1 WNHNN, CDR2 SYGVQD (reference sequence). The CDR3 runs to 14 residues. J gave up 3 bases and V 3 bases, and 5 bases lay outside the gene matches.

This clonotype has a handful of counts. This chain uses TRBV7-8 with TRBJ1-6; 7 bases are a match to TRBD1. The CDR3 covers 19 residues. V shed 0 bases and J 0 bases; nucleotides not matched to a gene: 8. The V gene's germline CDR1 is SGHVS and CDR2 FQNEAQ. DNA of the CDR3: TGTGCCAGCAGCTTAGCGACGACAGGGCTCAGCTCCTATAATTCACCCCTCCACTTT. This codes for CASSLATTGLSSYNSPLHF.

This clonotype was found once. The germline gene is not matched at one end of the junction; a read error may be the cause. The J gene is TRBJ2-5, the V gene TRBV7-9, with TRBD2 identical over 8 bases. In germline, CDR1 is SEHNR, CDR2 FQNEAQ (reference sequence). This CDR3 comprises 14 residues. The CDR3 DNA follows: TGTGCCAGCAGCTCAAGCGGGGGAGAAGAGACCCAGTGCTTC. Translating it yields CASSSSGGEETQCF.

This clonotype appeared a few times. This rearrangement joins TRBV6-5 to TRBJ1-5; D gene unclear. Looked up from germline, CDR1 is MNHEY and CDR2 is SVGAGI. The CDR3 has 12 amino acids. V was cut by 2 bases and J by 9 bases, with 8 bases left in between. CDR3 in amino acids: CASSYRFGPQHF. The CDR3 DNA reads TGTGCCAGCAGTTACAGATTCGGGCCCCAGCATTTT.

This clonotype occurred a few times. CDR3 protein: CASSSLGEDIQYF. The CDR3 DNA follows: TGTGCCAGCAGCTCTCTTGGGGAGGACATTCAGTACTTC. V and J are TRBV5-4 and TRBJ2-4; D possibly corresponds to TRBD2 (6 bases). The CDR3 contains 13 residues. Per germline, CDR1 SGHNT and CDR2 YYREEE (reference sequence). V lost 3 bases to trimming and J lost 8 bases, with 12 bases between them.

The genes are TRBV20-1 and TRBJ1-4; the D is unclear. The CDR3 sequence is 15 residues long. Germline CDR1 reads DFQATT; CDR2 reads SNEGSKA (reference sequence). V lost 0 bases and J lost 8, with 16 bases in between. CDR3 bases: TGCAGTGCTAGAGATACTCGGGCAGGAGGGGAAAAACTGTTTTTT. Residues: CSARDTRAGGEKLFF.

The V gene is TRBV6-1, the J gene TRBJ1-5, with 7 bases lining up with TRBD1. From germline, CDR1 is MNHNS and CDR2 SASEGT. CDR3 length: 15 residues. J gave up 0 bases and V 5 bases, and 4 bases lay outside the gene matches. The CDR3 DNA sequence: TGTGCCAGCAGTCGACAGGGTTCTAGCAATCAGCCCCAGCATTTT. Protein sequence: CASSRQGSSNQPQHF.

This clonotype was seen a few times. The chain recombines TRBV6-1 with TRBJ2-7; 8 positions match TRBD1. The ends lost 4 bases at V and 4 bases at J; junction bases unmatched: 6. The germline CDR1 and CDR2 sequences are MNHNS and SASEGT. CDR3 size: 14 residues. CDR3 region: CASSVNRGIYEQYF. CDR3 bases: TGTGCCAGCAGTGTTAACAGGGGGATATACGAGCAGTACTTC.

This clonotype was counted once. V is TRBV5-6 and J is TRBJ1-1, with D uncertain. Germline V gene data show CDR1 as SGHDT and CDR2 as YYEEEE. With 0 bases removed from V and 4 bases from J, the gap between germline ends came to 10 bases. This CDR3 has 14 amino acids. CDR3 DNA: TGTGCCAGCAGCTTGGGATTCGGTCTCACTGAAGCTTTCTTT. As protein: CASSLGFGLTEAFF.

The genes are TRBV6-4 and TRBJ2-2; TRBD2 matches at 9 bases. After removal of 3 bases from V and 6 bases from J, the junction contained 2 bases not matched to a gene. Per the germline V gene, CDR1 is MRHNA and CDR2 is SNTAGT. The CDR3 is 14 amino acids. CDR3 nucleotide sequence: TGTGCCAGCAGTGAGCTAGCGGGGCCCGGGGAGCTGTTTTTT. This encodes CASSELAGPGELFF.

This clonotype qualifies as medium-sized (0.01 to 0.1%). The chain carries TRBV10-3 and TRBJ2-2; TRBD1 agrees at 12 bases. Trimming cost V 8 bases and J 8 bases; bases outside gene matches: 15. Germline assignment: CDR1 ENHRY and CDR2 SYGVKD. The CDR3 spans 17 residues. CDR3 coding DNA: TGTGCCATCCGACCATCCCCGGGACAGGGGGCATTGGGGGAGCTGTTTTTT. Protein: CAIRPSPGQGALGELFF.

The J gene is TRBJ2-7, the V gene TRBV6-5; D is undetermined. The CDR3 length is 13 residues. Germline lookup yields CDR1 MNHEY and CDR2 SVGAGI. V shed 2 bases and J shed 0 bases, with 5 bases lying between them. The CDR3 loop is CASSYVSSYEQYF. In DNA form, the CDR3 reads TGTGCCAGCAGTTACGTTAGCTCCTACGAGCAGTACTTC.

The J gene is TRBJ1-1, the V gene TRBV20-1, with D uncertain. Germline lookup yields CDR1 DFQATT and CDR2 SNEGSKA (reference sequence). The CDR3 runs 13 residues. The ends were cut back, 0 bases at V and 5 bases at J, with 10 bases in the middle. The CDR3: CSARDPRETEAFF. CDR3 DNA sequence: TGCAGTGCTAGAGATCCAAGAGAGACTGAAGCTTTCTTT.

This clonotype is medium-sized in the sample. J is TRBJ2-4 and V is TRBV19; D is uncertain. CDR1 LNHDA and CDR2 SQIVND come from the germline V gene (reference sequence). The V end lost 3 bases, the J end lost 2 bases, and 8 bases lay between the germline ends. There are 14 residues in the CDR3. The CDR3, as DNA: TGTGCCAGTAGTATTTTGGGGACCAAAAACATTCAGTACTTC. Translated: CASSILGTKNIQYF.